These 25 T cell receptor beta chains share one sample of origin, sequenced in a study of CD8+ T cells in alopecia areata. Sequencing relied on a cDNA template that was reverse transcribed from extracted RNA. Measured with immunoSEQ multiplex PCR; TCRdb has only the in-frame clones, and not every one. This table has about 140,000 clones, around 50% appearing once. Sequenced material: CD4+ T cells sorted from blood, taken at week 0. The receptors were gathered from a human donor with alopecia areata.

The table lists this clone with a few counts. The chain joins TRBV29-1 to TRBJ1-1; 9 positions match TRBD1. The CDR3 has 14 amino acids. Per the germline V gene, CDR1 is SQVTM and CDR2 is ANQGSEA. Unmatched junction bases numbered 10, after V lost 6 bases and J lost 5 bases. CDR3 in DNA: TGCAGCGTCACTCCGGGACAGGGTTCAACTGAAGCTTTCTTT. This encodes CSVTPGQGSTEAFF.

Only a few counts were recorded for this clone. The chain combines TRBV5-1 with TRBJ2-3; no clear D gene. Germline V gives CDR1 SGHRS, CDR2 YFSETQ. V dropped 0 bases and J dropped 1 base, with 15 bases sitting between them. The CDR3 is made up of 17 amino acids. The CDR3 loop is CASSLGNGPSGTDTQYF. The CDR3 nucleotides are TGCGCCAGCAGCTTGGGCAACGGACCAAGTGGCACAGATACGCAGTATTTT.

The chain is built from TRBV29-1 and TRBJ2-7; D remains ambiguous. Trimming took off 0 bases at V and 5 bases at J, with 8 bases between the two ends. The CDR3 consists of 12 residues. Germline loops: CDR1 SQVTM, CDR2 ANQGSEA. The CDR3 bases are TGCAGCGTTGAAGATAGGCAGAACGAGCAGTACTTC. Encoded protein: CSVEDRQNEQYF.

A single count supports this clone. This sequence joins TRBV10-3 and TRBJ1-5; 9 bases are a match to TRBD1. CDR3 size: 14 residues. The germline V gene has CDR1 ENHRY and CDR2 SYGVKD. The trim removed 4 bases at V and 6 bases at J, leaving 4 bases unmatched. Here the CDR3 reads CAISAGTGIQPQHF. As DNA, the CDR3 is TGTGCCATCAGTGCGGGGACAGGGATTCAGCCCCAGCATTTT.

This clone was recorded a few times. The chain joins TRBV7-9 to TRBJ1-6, with TRBD1 as a possible D gene (5 bases). CDR1 and CDR2 (germline): SEHNR, FQNEAQ (reference sequence). The ends were cut back, 6 bases at V and 5 bases at J, with 14 bases in the middle. This CDR3 region has 15 residues. In DNA form, the CDR3 reads TGTGCCAGCAGTCTCGACAGTGCCGATAATTCACCCCTCCACTTT. Translation gives CASSLDSADNSPLHF.

This clone was found a few times. The V call is TRBV7-2, the J call TRBJ2-3; 7 bases map to TRBD2. The CDR3 consists of 13 residues. CDR1 and CDR2 from the germline V gene are SGHTA and FQGNSA. The J segment lost 6 bases and the V segment lost 8 bases, leaving 8 bases of the junction unmatched. The CDR3 sequence is CASALGTTDTQYF. DNA of the CDR3: TGTGCCAGCGCACTCGGGACTACCGATACGCAGTATTTT.

The V and J genes are TRBV7-9 and TRBJ2-7, with 16 bases fitting TRBD2. The CDR3 is 17 amino acids. The V and J ends lost 7 bases and 2 bases, in that order; junction bases with no gene match: 8. Germline CDR1 is SEHNR and CDR2 is FQNEAQ (reference sequence). The CDR3 nucleotides are TGTGCCAGCACCGCCCCAGGGACTAGCGGGGGGGCCTACGAGCAGTACTTC. This gives the protein CASTAPGTSGGAYEQYF.

This clone came up many times. V is TRBV19 and J is TRBJ2-1; no reliable D call. The germline gives CDR1 LNHDA, CDR2 SQIVND (reference sequence). The V and J ends lost 3 bases and 8 bases respectively, with 14 bases between them. The CDR3 extends over 14 amino acids. Here the CDR3 reads CASSIQGSKDEQFF. The CDR3 bases are TGTGCCAGTAGTATTCAAGGGTCCAAGGATGAGCAGTTCTTC.

This clone was found once. The J gene is TRBJ2-2, the V gene TRBV9, with D possibly being TRBD2 (5 bases). The CDR3 totals 12 residues. The ends were cut back, 4 bases at V and 10 bases at J, with 11 bases in the middle. Germline CDR1 SGDLS, CDR2 YYNGEE. DNA of the CDR3: TGTGCCAGCAGCCCCACCGGGAAGGAGCTGTTTTTT. Translation: CASSPTGKELFF.

The chain combines TRBV29-1 with TRBJ2-5; D remains unclear. CDR3 length equals 11 residues. Germline lookup yields CDR1 SQVTM and CDR2 ANQGSEA. Trimming shortened V by 4 bases and J by 7 bases, and 10 bases separated the two germline ends. The CDR3 DNA reads as TGCAGCGTTGGAAATTTGGGGACCCAGTACTTC. It specifies CSVGNLGTQYF.

The V and J genes are TRBV19 and TRBJ2-6; possibly TRBD2 for D (6 bases). V lost 10 bases, J lost 2 bases, and 12 bases lay in between. Germline assignment: CDR1 LNHDA and CDR2 SQIVND (reference sequence). This CDR3 is 14 amino acids long. CDR3 DNA: TGTGCCACCACGTCGGGGGCTGGGGCCAACGTCCTGACTTTC. Amino acid sequence: CATTSGAGANVLTF. Combining the CDR3 with reference TRBV19 and TRBJ2-6 gives the whole variable domain DGGITQSPKYLFRKEGQNVTLSCEQNLNHDAMYWYRQDPGQGLRLIYYSQIVNDFQKGDIAEGYSVSREKKESFPLTVTSAQKNPTAFYLCATTSGAGANVLTFGAGSRLTVL.

About this clone: The sample contains more than one DNA sequence encoding this CDR3. V gene TRBV29-1 combines with J gene TRBJ1-1; D uncertain. Germline loops: CDR1 SQVTM, CDR2 ANQGSEA. V gave up 4 bases and J gave up 0 bases, with 9 bases separating them. The CDR3 is 13 amino acids. Written as DNA, the CDR3 is TGCAGCGTTGGCAGGAGGATGAACACTGAAGCTTTCTTT. Protein: CSVGRRMNTEAFF.

The chain couples TRBV7-2 to TRBJ2-7; D gene unclear. Between the trimmed V and J ends, which lost 3 bases and 7 bases, there was a span of 10 bases. Germline V CDR1 and CDR2: SGHTA, FQGNSA. This CDR3 has 12 amino acids. The CDR3 loop reads CASSFFAAEQYF. The CDR3 coding sequence is TGTGCCAGCAGCTTTTTCGCCGCGGAGCAGTACTTC.

The chain's CDR3 is CASSIKYEGQPQHF. In DNA form, the CDR3 reads TGTGCCAGTAGTATTAAGTATGAGGGTCAGCCCCAGCATTTT. The rearrangement joins TRBV19 to TRBJ1-5, with unresolved D. The ends were cut back, 3 bases at V and 6 bases at J, with 12 bases in the middle. CDR1 and CDR2 from the germline V gene are LNHDA and SQIVND (reference sequence). CDR3 size: 14 residues.

The chain combines TRBV7-9 with TRBJ2-1; 9 nucleotides agree with TRBD1. CDR3 size: 14 residues. Germline V gene lookup returns CDR1 SEHNR and CDR2 FQNEAQ (reference sequence). Trimming took 4 bases from V and 8 from J; bases not matched to a gene: 6. CDR3 nucleotide sequence: TGTGCCAGCAGCTCCGGGACAGGGTCTGATGAGCAGTTCTTC. It translates to CASSSGTGSDEQFF.

The chain uses TRBV7-9 and TRBJ2-5; perhaps TRBD1 as D (5 bases). V lost 1 base and J 5 bases, leaving 8 bases between the germline ends. The CDR3 sequence is 13 residues long. Germline V gene sequence: CDR1 SEHNR, CDR2 FQNEAQ (reference sequence). The CDR3 bases are TGTGCCAGCAGCTTAGGGGGCGAGGAGACCCAGTACTTC. Its translation: CASSLGGEETQYF. The variable domain in full, completed from reference TRBV7-9 and TRBJ2-5, reads DTGVSQNPRHKITKRGQNVTFRCDPISEHNRLYWYRQTLGQGPEFLTYFQNEAQLEKSRLLSDRFSAERPKGSFSTLEIQRTEQGDSAMYLCASSLGGEETQYFGPGTRLLVL.

The chain is built from TRBV29-1 and TRBJ2-7; D may be TRBD2 (6 bases). The CDR3 is made up of 11 amino acids. CDR1 is SQVTM, CDR2 ANQGSEA, per germline. The V gene lost 7 bases and the J gene lost 4 bases, with 11 bases spanning the gap. This chain's CDR3 is CSGEEGYEQYF. CDR3 in DNA: TGCAGCGGGGAGGAGGGGTACGAGCAGTACTTC.

In its sample, this clone was seen many times. The DNA for the CDR3 is TGTGCCAGCAGCCCCCAGCGGGGGGTATACAATGAGCAGTTCTTC. Protein sequence: CASSPQRGVYNEQFF. The genes are TRBV11-2 and TRBJ2-1, with 9 bases matching TRBD2. This CDR3 region has 15 residues. Germline CDR1 SGHAT, CDR2 FQNNGV. V gave up 5 bases and J gave up 4 bases; unmatched junction bases: 6.

The rearrangement uses TRBV2 and TRBJ1-6; D ambiguous. The V and J ends lost 1 base and 10 bases respectively, with 5 bases between them. Germline CDR1 and CDR2: SNHLY and FYNNEI. The CDR3 sequence is 12 residues long. The CDR3 nucleotides are TGTGCCAGCAGTGAAGGGTGGTCACCCCTCCACTTT. It encodes CASSEGWSPLHF.

In this sample, this clone turned up a few times. V gene TRBV27 combines with J gene TRBJ2-3; 10 bases are a match to TRBD2. The CDR3 contains 14 residues. Trimming cost V 6 bases and J 14 bases; bases outside gene matches: 14. CDR1 MNHEY and CDR2 SMNVEV come from the germline V gene (reference sequence). CDR3 bases: TGTGCCAGCAGCCATCTTTCTAGCGGGGGCCTGGTGTATTTT. Protein product: CASSHLSSGGLVYF.

This clone was seen only a few times. The chain combines TRBV19 with TRBJ2-2, with D uncertain. This CDR3 region has 12 residues. The V end was cut by 2 bases, the J end by 7 bases, with 5 bases between. Germline CDR1 is LNHDA and CDR2 is SQIVND (reference sequence). The CDR3 sequence: CASSIIGGELFF. CDR3 DNA sequence: TGTGCCAGTAGTATAATCGGCGGGGAGCTGTTTTTT.

The chain couples TRBV5-1 to TRBJ2-1; 10 nucleotides align to TRBD2. Looked up from germline, CDR1 is SGHRS and CDR2 is YFSETQ. CDR3 length: 15 residues. Trimming at V came to 0 bases and at J to 7 bases, leaving 4 bases not matched to a gene. CDR3 nucleotides: TGCGCCAGCAGCTTGGCCCCTAGCGGGGGAAATGAGCAGTTCTTC. Translation: CASSLAPSGGNEQFF.

The V call is TRBV7-2, the J call TRBJ2-7, with no clear D. Germline-derived CDR1 and CDR2 are SGHTA and FQGNSA. Trimming cost V 0 bases and J 3 bases, with 9 bases left between them. CDR3 length: 14 amino acids. Here the CDR3 DNA reads TGTGCCAGCAGCTTAGCTTCGCTAGTCTACGAGCAGTACTTC. This translates into CASSLASLVYEQYF.

This clone showed up just once. The gene calls are TRBV30 and TRBJ1-2, with unresolved D. The CDR3 is 11 amino acids. Germline V gene lookup returns CDR1 GTSNPN and CDR2 SVGIG (reference sequence). The V and J ends lost 4 bases and 6 bases respectively, with 9 bases between them. As DNA, the CDR3 is TGTGCCTGGATAAGGCTAAATGGCTACACCTTC. Translating gives CAWIRLNGYTF.

V is TRBV5-1 and J is TRBJ2-1; 7 nucleotides match TRBD2. The CDR3 covers 16 residues. The germline gives CDR1 SGHRS, CDR2 YFSETQ. V lost 1 base, J lost 1 base, and 5 bases stayed unmatched. CDR3 amino acids: CASSLLGGSSYNEQFF. CDR3 DNA sequence: TGCGCCAGCAGCTTGCTGGGGGGGTCGTCCTACAATGAGCAGTTCTTC.